The T cell receptor beta chain described here comes from a study of Ad26.COV2.S vaccination and SARS-CoV-2 variants. Overall study: Ad26.COV2.S shots went into the muscle once or twice, 56 days apart.

As for treatment: around 19 received Ad26.COV2.S at low or high dose, single or two shots; a few received placebo; per-sample allocation not given. Sampling was done on day 63 after the first vaccine or placebo injection. An Ad26 vector carrying the Wuhan-strain SARS-CoV-2 spike served as the vaccine. Assay used: immunoSEQ multiplex PCR; TCRdb lists only in-frame clones, some missing. The table records some 340,000 clones, approximately 80% of them present only once. CDR1 is SGHDN and CDR2 is FVKESK in the germline V gene. V lost 3 bases and J lost 3; bases outside the gene matches: 9. CDR3 length equals 18 residues. General study results and limits: Placebo and vaccine recipients had non-spike TCR breadth that was similar. Individuals receiving vaccine had higher spike-specific TCR breadth than placebo recipients did.

Regarding this clone: Antigen unknown.

The source material was peripheral blood, sampled in a trial of Ad26.COV2.S vaccine versus placebo. The clonotype originates from a person between 18 and 60 years old who received the Ad26.COV2.S COVID-19 vaccine or a placebo. The chain employs TRBV14 and TRBJ1-3, with TRBD1 matching 12 bases. The CDR3 sequence is CASSHLRDRGLFGNTIYF. The CDR3 nucleotides are TGTGCCAGCAGCCACCTCCGGGACAGGGGGCTCTTTGGAAACACCATATATTTT.